This is a list of T cell receptor beta chains from one sample in a study of T cells in tumors after PD-1 blockade. This table comes from immunoSEQ multiplex PCR, and its TCRdb copy is limited to in-frame clones, with some not included. Here the sample spans 60,000 or so clones, 80% being singletons. Sequenced material: PBMCs, taken before anti-PD-1 treatment. These receptors were collected from a human donor with basal cell carcinoma. CDR3s include the opening cysteine and the closing phenylalanine or tryptophan. The D gene is left open where the match is weak. Clone size appears in some rows only: once, few, many, or a class for an expanded clone.

j_call clone_size v_call d_call cdr3_length cdr3_nt cdr3_aa
TRBJ2-5 - TRBV10-3 TRBD1 13 TGTGCCATCAGTGGGGACAGCCAAGAGACCCAGTACTTC CAISGDSQETQYF
TRBJ2-6 - TRBV10-2 - 17 TGCGCCAGCAGAGCGACAGGATCCGACTCTGGGGCCAACGTCCTGACTTTC CASRATGSDSGANVLTF
TRBJ2-5 - TRBV7-3 TRBD2 16 TGTGCCAGCTCCTTAGGACTAGCGGGGGCCCAAGAGACCCAGTACTTC CASSLGLAGAQETQYF
TRBJ2-3 - TRBV10-3 - 13 TGTGCCATCAGTGAAAGCACTAGCAAAGCGCAGTATTTT CAISESTSKAQYF
TRBJ2-1 - TRBV13 TRBD2 14 TGTGCCAGCAGCTTTAGACTAGCGGGGGGGGAGCAGTTCTTC CASSFRLAGGEQFF
TRBJ2-1 - TRBV6-5 - 11 TGTGCCAGCAGTTACGGCGGGGAGCAGTTCTTC CASSYGGEQFF
TRBJ2-2 - TRBV6-5 - 11 TGTGCCAGCAAGGGGGCCGGGGAGCTGTTTTTT CASKGAGELFF
TRBJ2-3 - TRBV6-1 TRBD2 16 TGTGCCAGCAGTAAAGCCTCCGCGGGGGACACAGATACGCAGTATTTT CASSKASAGDTDTQYF
TRBJ1-1 - TRBV19 TRBD1 14 TGTGCCAGTACCCCTAGAACAGGGGTGACTGAAGCTTTCTTT CASTPRTGVTEAFF
TRBJ1-1 - TRBV6-5 TRBD1 14 TGTGCCAGCAGACGCGGACAGGGGAACACTGAAGCTTTCTTT CASRRGQGNTEAFF
TRBJ2-2 - TRBV12-3/TRBV12-4 - 13 TGTGCCAGCAGTCCCAGTGACACCGGGGAGCTGTTTTTT CASSPSDTGELFF
TRBJ2-7 - TRBV6-6 - 15 TGTGCCAGCAGTTCCTACTCCCCTCCGTCCTACGAGCAGTACTTC CASSSYSPPSYEQYF
TRBJ2-5 - TRBV7-2 TRBD2 15 TGTGCCAGCAGCTTAGACGGGGGGGCCCGGGAGACCCAGTACTTC CASSLDGGARETQYF
TRBJ1-5 - TRBV20-1 - 14 TGCAGTGCTAGTACGGGTATGGATCATCAGCCCCAGCATTTT CSASTGMDHQPQHF
TRBJ1-1 once TRBV6-1 TRBD1 16 TGTGCCAGCAGTGAAGCGCTGGGACAGGGAGGCACTGAAGCTTTCTTT CASSEALGQGGTEAFF
TRBJ2-1 few TRBV3-1/TRBV3-2 TRBD2 20 TGTGCCAGCAGCTCGACTCCGGGACTAGCGGGGGGAGGAAGTTACAATGAGCAGTTCTTC CASSSTPGLAGGGSYNEQFF